This T cell receptor beta chain comes out of a study of shared clonotypes between healthy human individuals. Study-wide results and limits: Genetic and exposure-history diversity was limited by the small donor number.

CD45RA-negative memory and CD45RA+ naive subsets were split from the CD4+ cells. CDR1 and CDR2 (germline): LNHDA, SQIVND (reference sequence). CDR3 length: 12 amino acids. Concerning this clone: Antigen unknown.

Here immunoSEQ multiplex PCR was the method, and the copy in TCRdb shows in-frame clones only, minus some. The sample holds about 660,000 clones, around 74% seen once. The receptor was isolated from a woman in her 30s in good health. Sequencing was performed on memory CD4+ T cells sorted from blood. The subset denotes: CD45RA-negative fraction. The chain employs TRBV19 and TRBJ2-7, with 8 positions matching TRBD2. In DNA form, the CDR3 reads TGTGCTACTAGCGGAGGAACCTACGAGCAGTACTTC. This translates into CATSGGTYEQYF.